Listed here is a single TCR beta chain. The antigen is unknown. PCR primers comprised 60 Vbeta and 13 Jbeta primers. Repertoires were generated with immunoSEQ multiplex PCR, while TCRdb's copy carries only in-frame clones and drops some. The data include approximately 80,000 clones; the top ten clones carry 0.95% to 1.3%. The sample comes from a study of cytomegalovirus exposure and HLA in healthy donors. Notes on the study in general: More clonal expansion characterized HLA-associated TCR beta chains than equally common others in a later analysis.

Germline trimming cut 1 base from V and 1 base from J; bases unmatched to any gene: 5. Germline V CDR1 and CDR2: MGHRA, YSYEKL. The length of the CDR3 is 16 residues. Sequences were obtained from PBMCs. The chain recombines TRBV4-1 with TRBJ2-3; 7 bases align to TRBD1. This receptor was taken from a woman younger than 45 in good health and CMV-seronegative. CDR3 in amino acids: CASSQGRQGGTDTQYF. Written as DNA, the CDR3 is TGCGCCAGCAGCCAAGGCCGACAGGGAGGCACAGATACGCAGTATTTT.